This T cell receptor beta chain was documented in a study of blood T cell repertoires in COVID-19. Study overall: Italy, Spain and the United States were the sources of the convalescent and acute COVID-19 samples.

This CDR3 has 14 amino acids. Germline CDR1 MNHEY, CDR2 SVGAGI. Trimming left V 4 bases short and J 3 bases short, with 10 bases between. How the authors handled the data: For nucleated cells, counts were estimated from reference gene primer amplification. The protocol was immunoSEQ multiplex PCR, while the TCRdb copy is restricted to in-frame clones and leaves out a portion. The V and J calls and clone size come from that table; D and trimming were worked out from the DNA. Of fewer than 450,000 clones listed, roughly 88% are singletons. Individuals aged about 18 to 89 years were recruited from some 26 US areas. Recovered participants had two consecutive negative NP/OP PCR tests, healthcare professional clearance, or symptom resolution.

The material sequenced was PBMCs or T cells enriched from blood (not recorded which). The sequence came from a young man who had recovered from COVID-19. The chain is built from TRBV6-5 and TRBJ1-5; D gene unclear. The CDR3 sequence: CASSSQTSNQPQHF. The CDR3 nucleotides read TGTGCCAGCAGTTCCCAAACTTCCAATCAGCCCCAGCATTTT.